Listed below are T cell receptor beta chains from one sample, sequenced in a study of shared clonotypes between healthy human individuals. Here immunoSEQ multiplex PCR was the method, and the copy in TCRdb shows in-frame clones only, minus some. There are a few million clones in the sample; more than 90% occur only once, and 0.14% lies in the top ten. What was sequenced was naive CD4+ T cells sorted from blood. Receptor source: a man younger than 35 in good health. Each CDR3 is given with its conserved first and last residue. A D gene is named only where the DNA matches it firmly. Clone size is stated in some rows and not others, as once, few, many or a class when expanded.

j_call: TRBJ1-1
d_call: TRBD1
v_call: TRBV18
clone_size: .
cdr3_aa: CASSQDRYGNTEAFF
cdr3_nt: TGTGCCAGCTCACAGGACAGGTATGGAAACACTGAAGCTTTCTTT

j_call: TRBJ2-2
d_call: .
v_call: TRBV5-1
clone_size: .
cdr3_aa: CASSFLAQRNSGELFF
cdr3_nt: TGCGCCAGCAGCTTTTTGGCCCAGAGGAACTCCGGGGAGCTGTTTTTT

j_call: TRBJ1-1
d_call: .
v_call: TRBV6-4
clone_size: .
cdr3_aa: CASRASSGVRTEAFF
cdr3_nt: TGTGCCAGCAGAGCCTCTTCCGGGGTGCGGACTGAAGCTTTCTTT

j_call: TRBJ2-4
d_call: .
v_call: TRBV7-2
clone_size: .
cdr3_aa: CASSLEGLAKNIQYF
cdr3_nt: TGTGCCAGCAGCTTAGAGGGGTTAGCCAAAAACATTCAGTACTTC

j_call: TRBJ1-2
d_call: .
v_call: TRBV27
clone_size: .
cdr3_aa: CASSWGSNYGYTF
cdr3_nt: TGTGCCAGCAGTTGGGGCAGCAACTATGGCTACACCTTC

j_call: TRBJ2-3
d_call: TRBD2
v_call: TRBV9
clone_size: .
cdr3_aa: CASSVAGGGSTDTQYF
cdr3_nt: TGTGCCAGCAGCGTAGCTGGGGGGGGGAGCACAGATACGCAGTATTTT

j_call: TRBJ2-2
d_call: .
v_call: TRBV5-1
clone_size: .
cdr3_aa: CASTPSRGNTGELFF
cdr3_nt: TGCGCCAGCACGCCATCGCGGGGGAACACCGGGGAGCTGTTTTTT

j_call: TRBJ1-1
d_call: .
v_call: TRBV4-1
clone_size: once
cdr3_aa: CASSQLTRNTEAFF
cdr3_nt: TGCGCCAGCAGCCAGCTGACAAGGAACACTGAAGCTTTCTTT

j_call: TRBJ1-1
d_call: TRBD1
v_call: TRBV19
clone_size: .
cdr3_aa: CASRTGEHLSEAFF
cdr3_nt: TGTGCCAGCCGGACAGGGGAGCATTTATCTGAAGCTTTCTTT

j_call: TRBJ2-3
d_call: TRBD2
v_call: TRBV4-1
clone_size: .
cdr3_aa: CASSRFGRPSTDTQYF
cdr3_nt: TGCGCCAGCAGCCGCTTCGGGAGGCCCAGCACAGATACGCAGTATTTT

j_call: TRBJ2-2
d_call: .
v_call: TRBV4-3
clone_size: .
cdr3_aa: CASSQDRQGALFF
cdr3_nt: TGCGCCAGCAGCCAAGATCGGCAGGGAGCGCTGTTTTTT

j_call: TRBJ2-5
d_call: .
v_call: TRBV18
clone_size: .
cdr3_aa: CASSSGVWETQYF
cdr3_nt: TGTGCCAGCTCATCAGGGGTGTGGGAGACCCAGTACTTC

j_call: TRBJ2-5
d_call: .
v_call: TRBV5-1
clone_size: .
cdr3_aa: CASSRGPTQETQYF
cdr3_nt: TGCGCCAGCAGCCGGGGGCCGACTCAAGAGACCCAGTACTTC

j_call: TRBJ2-5
d_call: TRBD2
v_call: TRBV5-1
clone_size: .
cdr3_aa: CASSSGTGGMETQYF
cdr3_nt: TGCGCCAGCAGCTCCGGAACGGGAGGTATGGAGACCCAGTACTTC

j_call: TRBJ1-1
d_call: .
v_call: TRBV4-2
clone_size: .
cdr3_aa: CASSQEVRGAMNTEAFF
cdr3_nt: TGTGCCAGCAGCCAAGAAGTCCGAGGGGCCATGAACACTGAAGCTTTCTTT

j_call: TRBJ2-5
d_call: TRBD1
v_call: TRBV18
clone_size: .
cdr3_aa: CASSLTAGQGAKETQYF
cdr3_nt: TGTGCCAGCTCACTAACCGCGGGACAGGGGGCGAAAGAGACCCAGTACTTC

j_call: TRBJ2-3
d_call: .
v_call: TRBV19
clone_size: .
cdr3_aa: CASSMRAASGSSTDTQYF
cdr3_nt: TGTGCCAGTAGTATGAGGGCAGCGTCTGGGTCTAGCACAGATACGCAGTATTTT

j_call: TRBJ1-1
d_call: .
v_call: TRBV6-4
clone_size: .
cdr3_aa: CASSDPPENRTVNTEAFF
cdr3_nt: TGTGCCAGCAGTGACCCCCCGGAAAACCGTACAGTGAACACTGAAGCTTTCTTT

j_call: TRBJ2-7
d_call: .
v_call: TRBV19
clone_size: .
cdr3_aa: CASSIQALGRYEQYF
cdr3_nt: TGTGCCAGTAGTATACAGGCCTTGGGGAGGTACGAGCAGTACTTC

j_call: TRBJ1-1
d_call: .
v_call: TRBV7-9
clone_size: .
cdr3_aa: CASSLGFSGDGNTEAFF
cdr3_nt: TGTGCCAGCAGCCTAGGGTTTTCGGGGGACGGGAACACTGAAGCTTTCTTT

j_call: TRBJ2-7
d_call: .
v_call: TRBV5-1
clone_size: .
cdr3_aa: CASSPGTGGAYEQYF
cdr3_nt: TGCGCCAGCAGCCCCGGGACGGGGGGCGCCTACGAGCAGTACTTC

j_call: TRBJ1-5
d_call: .
v_call: TRBV7-2
clone_size: few
cdr3_aa: CASSLEARQPQHF
cdr3_nt: TGTGCCAGCAGCCTCGAGGCCCGGCAGCCCCAGCATTTT

j_call: TRBJ2-7
d_call: .
v_call: TRBV19
clone_size: .
cdr3_aa: CASRSGGTGNYEQYF
cdr3_nt: TGTGCCAGTAGATCGGGGGGGACAGGTAACTACGAGCAGTACTTC

j_call: TRBJ1-6
d_call: .
v_call: TRBV9
clone_size: few
cdr3_aa: CASSVDYLPTPLHF
cdr3_nt: TGTGCCAGCAGCGTAGACTACCTTCCAACACCCCTCCACTTT

j_call: TRBJ2-2
d_call: .
v_call: TRBV11-2
clone_size: .
cdr3_aa: CASSPGAAGELFF
cdr3_nt: TGTGCCAGCAGCCCCGGGGCGGCCGGGGAGCTGTTTTTT

j_call: TRBJ2-2
d_call: .
v_call: TRBV7-8
clone_size: .
cdr3_aa: CASSPTGTPNTGELFF
cdr3_nt: TGTGCCAGCAGCCCGACCGGGACCCCGAACACCGGGGAGCTGTTTTTT

j_call: TRBJ1-2
d_call: .
v_call: TRBV6-5
clone_size: once
cdr3_aa: CASSYSGHGYTF
cdr3_nt: TGTGCCAGCAGTTACTCTGGGCATGGCTACACCTTC

j_call: TRBJ1-2
d_call: TRBD1
v_call: TRBV4-1
clone_size: .
cdr3_aa: CASSPTDRDYYGYTF
cdr3_nt: TGCGCCAGCAGCCCCACGGACAGGGACTACTATGGCTACACCTTC

j_call: TRBJ2-7
d_call: .
v_call: TRBV28
clone_size: .
cdr3_aa: CASTRRYSYEQYF
cdr3_nt: TGTGCCAGCACGCGGAGGTACTCCTACGAGCAGTACTTC

j_call: TRBJ1-5
d_call: TRBD1
v_call: TRBV19
clone_size: .
cdr3_aa: CAASSISQGANNQPQHF
cdr3_nt: TGTGCCGCCAGTAGTATTAGTCAGGGGGCGAACAATCAGCCCCAGCATTTT

j_call: TRBJ2-1
d_call: TRBD2
v_call: TRBV5-1
clone_size: .
cdr3_aa: CASRREDNEQFF
cdr3_nt: TGCGCCAGCAGGCGGGAGGATAATGAGCAGTTCTTC

j_call: TRBJ2-7
d_call: .
v_call: TRBV9
clone_size: .
cdr3_aa: CASSVGPVGDEQYF
cdr3_nt: TGTGCCAGCAGCGTAGGTCCTGTTGGGGACGAGCAGTACTTC

j_call: TRBJ1-4
d_call: .
v_call: TRBV6-1
clone_size: .
cdr3_aa: CASSSLDGGNEKLFF
cdr3_nt: TGTGCCAGCAGTTCCCTGGACGGAGGGAATGAAAAACTGTTTTTT

j_call: TRBJ1-2
d_call: .
v_call: TRBV2
clone_size: .
cdr3_aa: CASSGFQGLDYGYTF
cdr3_nt: TGTGCCAGCAGTGGGTTTCAGGGATTGGACTATGGCTACACCTTC

j_call: TRBJ2-3
d_call: TRBD2
v_call: TRBV27
clone_size: .
cdr3_aa: CASSFGLYGGGITDTQYF
cdr3_nt: TGTGCCAGCAGTTTCGGCCTCTATGGCGGGGGTATCACAGATACGCAGTATTTT

j_call: TRBJ2-3
d_call: .
v_call: TRBV2
clone_size: once
cdr3_aa: CASNPGNTDTQYF
cdr3_nt: TGTGCCAGCAATCCGGGGAACACAGATACGCAGTATTTT

j_call: TRBJ2-3
d_call: .
v_call: TRBV15
clone_size: .
cdr3_aa: CATSSQTVLSTDTQYF
cdr3_nt: TGTGCCACCAGCAGCCAGACAGTCCTTTCAACAGATACGCAGTATTTT

j_call: TRBJ1-3
d_call: .
v_call: TRBV7-9
clone_size: few
cdr3_aa: CASKQGAGNTIYF
cdr3_nt: TGTGCCAGCAAACAGGGAGCTGGAAACACCATATATTTT

j_call: TRBJ1-4
d_call: TRBD1
v_call: TRBV15
clone_size: .
cdr3_aa: CATLVDREGEKLFF
cdr3_nt: TGTGCCACACTAGTGGACAGGGAGGGTGAAAAACTGTTTTTT

j_call: TRBJ1-2
d_call: TRBD1
v_call: TRBV18
clone_size: .
cdr3_aa: CASSPFPTGGAAGYTF
cdr3_nt: TGTGCCAGCTCACCGTTTCCTACAGGGGGCGCGGCTGGCTACACCTTC

j_call: TRBJ1-5
d_call: .
v_call: TRBV19
clone_size: .
cdr3_aa: CASSISVNSNQPQHF
cdr3_nt: TGTGCCAGTAGTATCTCCGTTAATAGCAATCAGCCCCAGCATTTT

j_call: TRBJ2-1
d_call: .
v_call: TRBV18
clone_size: .
cdr3_aa: CASSPPVDEQFF
cdr3_nt: TGTGCCAGCTCACCACCGGTGGATGAGCAGTTCTTC

j_call: TRBJ2-1
d_call: TRBD2
v_call: TRBV7-2
clone_size: .
cdr3_aa: CASSLAISGRHFTIEQFF
cdr3_nt: TGTGCCAGCAGCTTAGCAATCAGCGGGAGACATTTCACTATTGAGCAGTTCTTC

j_call: TRBJ2-3
d_call: TRBD2
v_call: TRBV10-2
clone_size: .
cdr3_aa: CASTGTSGSADTQYF
cdr3_nt: TGCGCCAGCACCGGGACTAGCGGGAGCGCAGATACGCAGTATTTT

j_call: TRBJ1-1
d_call: .
v_call: TRBV7-8
clone_size: .
cdr3_aa: CASSLGGYQLPGTEAFF
cdr3_nt: TGTGCCAGCAGCTTAGGGGGGTACCAACTACCGGGCACTGAAGCTTTCTTT

j_call: TRBJ1-2
d_call: TRBD1
v_call: TRBV2
clone_size: once
cdr3_aa: CASSGQGKAHYGYTF
cdr3_nt: TGTGCCAGCAGTGGACAGGGCAAGGCCCACTATGGCTACACCTTC

j_call: TRBJ2-3
d_call: TRBD2
v_call: TRBV5-1
clone_size: .
cdr3_aa: CASSRTSGSQDTQYF
cdr3_nt: TGCGCCAGCAGCAGGACTAGCGGGAGTCAGGATACGCAGTATTTT

j_call: TRBJ2-7
d_call: TRBD1
v_call: TRBV19
clone_size: .
cdr3_aa: CASSRQGSYEQYF
cdr3_nt: TGTGCCAGTAGTAGACAGGGGTCCTACGAGCAGTACTTC

j_call: TRBJ2-2
d_call: .
v_call: TRBV6-5
clone_size: .
cdr3_aa: CASSYHDTKELFF
cdr3_nt: TGTGCCAGCAGTTACCACGACACCAAGGAGCTGTTTTTT

j_call: TRBJ2-1
d_call: .
v_call: TRBV10-1
clone_size: once
cdr3_aa: CASSGGLPTNEQFF
cdr3_nt: TGCGCCAGCAGTGGTGGACTCCCCACCAATGAGCAGTTCTTC

j_call: TRBJ1-2
d_call: .
v_call: TRBV5-1
clone_size: .
cdr3_aa: CAAKCGPHTF
cdr3_nt: TGCGCCGCCAAATGCGGCCCCCACACCTTC

j_call: TRBJ1-2
d_call: .
v_call: TRBV6-5
clone_size: .
cdr3_aa: CASRDDFGYTF
cdr3_nt: TGTGCCAGCAGAGACGATTTTGGCTACACCTTC

j_call: TRBJ2-3
d_call: .
v_call: TRBV11-3
clone_size: .
cdr3_aa: CASSLGEGRGQYF
cdr3_nt: TGTGCCAGCAGCTTAGGTGAGGGGCGCGGGCAGTATTTT